This is a list of T cell receptor beta chains from one sample in a study of CD4 T cells in relation to SARS-CoV-2 and coronaviruses. Clones were sequenced by immunoSEQ multiplex PCR, and TCRdb holds only the in-frame ones, with some missing. Of around 22,000 clones in the sample, 60% to 85% are singletons; the top ten hold about a sixth. Their antigens remain unidentified. What was sequenced was CD4+ T cells from PBMCs, cultured in vitro. These receptors came from a human donor in good health. CDR3s include the opening cysteine and the closing phenylalanine or tryptophan. Fields, in order: D gene, J gene, clone size, CDR3 length, V gene, CDR3 DNA, CDR3 protein. A D gene is named only where the DNA matches it firmly. A row's size may be missing; if present it is once, few, many or a size class.

-	TRBJ1-1	-	13	TRBV5-1	TGCGCCAGCAGCCTGCGGGGGGACACTGAAGCTTTCTTT	CASSLRGDTEAFF
TRBD1	TRBJ2-1	once	15	TRBV6-2/TRBV6-3	TGTGCCAGCAGTTACGACAGGGCGGCCTACAATGAGCAGTTCTTC	CASSYDRAAYNEQFF
TRBD2	TRBJ2-1	once	17	TRBV28	TGTGCCAGCAGGAACATCCCCGGGACTAGTGAGAACAATGAGCAGTTCTTC	CASRNIPGTSENNEQFF
TRBD1	TRBJ1-2	-	13	TRBV18	TGTGCCAGCTCGCCCGGGACAGATCATGGCTACACCTTC	CASSPGTDHGYTF
TRBD2	TRBJ2-3	-	16	TRBV7-9	TGTGCCAGCAGCTTACTAGCGGGATCCGGCACAGATACGCAGTATTTT	CASSLLAGSGTDTQYF
TRBD2	TRBJ2-7	-	16	TRBV4-1	TGCGCCAGCAGCCAAGATGCAGCGGGAAGCTCCTACGAGCAGTACTTC	CASSQDAAGSSYEQYF
-	TRBJ1-2	-	15	TRBV7-8	TGTGCCAGCAGCTGGGATGTGGGGGCGGCCTATGGCTACACCTTC	CASSWDVGAAYGYTF
-	TRBJ2-1	-	13	TRBV6-1	TGTGCCAGCAGTGAACAACCCAACAATGAGCAGTTCTTC	CASSEQPNNEQFF
-	TRBJ1-6	-	11	TRBV3-1/TRBV3-2	TGTGCCAGCAGCCAAAATTCACCCCTCCACTTT	CASSQNSPLHF
-	TRBJ2-7	-	14	TRBV28	TGTGCCAGCAGTCCACCGAACCCGCCCTACGAGCAGTACTTC	CASSPPNPPYEQYF
-	TRBJ1-4	-	13	TRBV20-1	TGCAGTGCTAGTTCCCTGGGTAATGAAAAACTGTTTTTT	CSASSLGNEKLFF
-	TRBJ2-7	-	13	TRBV6-6	TGTGCCAGCAGTTTGAGGGACACCTACGAGCAGTACTTC	CASSLRDTYEQYF
TRBD1	TRBJ2-7	-	13	TRBV30	TGTGCCTGGAGTGTAACAGGGGGAAGCGAGCAGTACTTC	CAWSVTGGSEQYF
TRBD1	TRBJ2-5	-	17	TRBV5-4	TGTGCCAGCAGCCGGGGGGGACAGGGGGCGAGTTCGGAGACCCAGTACTTC	CASSRGGQGASSETQYF
-	TRBJ1-5	once	14	TRBV6-5	TGTGCCAGCAGTTACGGCCAGAGCAATCAGCCCCAGCATTTT	CASSYGQSNQPQHF
TRBD1	TRBJ1-1	-	13	TRBV5-1	TGCGCCAGCAGGGGACAGGACGACACTGAAGCTTTCTTT	CASRGQDDTEAFF
-	TRBJ1-5	-	12	TRBV6-5	TGTGCCAGTGGGCCAGGGAATCAGCCCCAGCATTTT	CASGPGNQPQHF
TRBD1	TRBJ2-2	-	15	TRBV19	TGTGCCAGTAGAAGATTGGGACAGGGGACGGGGGAGCTGTTTTTT	CASRRLGQGTGELFF
-	TRBJ2-3	-	13	TRBV20-1	TGCAGTGCTAGTCCCGGGAACACAGATACGCAGTATTTT	CSASPGNTDTQYF
-	TRBJ2-2	few	14	TRBV12-5	TGTGCTAGTGGTTTGGGACAGAACACCGGGGAGCTGTTTTTT	CASGLGQNTGELFF
-	TRBJ1-5	-	14	TRBV19	TGTGCCAGTAGTATGCCGGGAGTCAATCAGCCCCAGCATTTT	CASSMPGVNQPQHF
-	TRBJ2-1	few	12	TRBV6-5	TGTGCCAGCGACCCTCTCCGAAATGAGCAGTTCTTC	CASDPLRNEQFF
TRBD1	TRBJ2-2	few	14	TRBV6-4	TGTGCCAGCAGGGGACAGGGGGACACCGGGGAGCTGTTTTTT	CASRGQGDTGELFF
TRBD2	TRBJ2-7	-	16	TRBV14	TGTGCCAGCAGCCAAGATAATGCAGCGGGAGAAGGCGAGCAGTACTTC	CASSQDNAAGEGEQYF
TRBD1	TRBJ1-2	-	14	TRBV5-1	TGCGCCAGCAGCTCAGGACAGGGCGTAGGCGGCTACACCTTC	CASSSGQGVGGYTF
-	TRBJ2-3	-	19	TRBV11-3	TGTGCCAGCAGCTTATCTTACATGGTTCGGAGGGTGGACACAGATACGCAGTATTTT	CASSLSYMVRRVDTDTQYF
TRBD2	TRBJ2-3	-	14	TRBV3-1/TRBV3-2	TGTGCCAGCAGCCTTGGACTAGCGAGGGATACGCAGTATTTT	CASSLGLARDTQYF
TRBD1	TRBJ1-1	-	14	TRBV9	TGTGCCAGCAGGGGGACAGGGGTTGGCACTGAAGCTTTCTTT	CASRGTGVGTEAFF
-	TRBJ2-1	-	13	TRBV24-1	TGTGCCACCAGGGCCAGCTCCTACAATGAGCAGTTCTTC	CATRASSYNEQFF
-	TRBJ1-1	-	14	TRBV11-2	TGTGCCAGCAGCCAGACACGGGTGGGCACTGAAGCTTTCTTT	CASSQTRVGTEAFF
-	TRBJ1-5	-	13	TRBV28	TGTGCCAGCAGTTTGGGGCCCGTTCAGCCCCAGCATTTT	CASSLGPVQPQHF
-	TRBJ2-7	-	13	TRBV7-5	TGTGCCAGAAGCTCGGGACAGCCCTACGAGCAGTACTTC	CARSSGQPYEQYF
-	TRBJ2-2	-	14	TRBV28	TGTGCCAGCAGTTTGGTCCGGGCCACCGGGGAGCTGTTTTTT	CASSLVRATGELFF
-	TRBJ2-1	-	15	TRBV27	TGTGCCAGCAGTTTTGGGGGGAGTGGCAGGAATGAGCAGTTCTTC	CASSFGGSGRNEQFF
-	TRBJ1-3	-	15	TRBV5-8	TGTGCCAGCAGTGACCAAGGGGCTTTTGGAAACACCATATATTTT	CASSDQGAFGNTIYF
-	TRBJ2-7	few	14	TRBV12-5	TGTGCTAGTGGTTTGTCGGCAGGGGCCTACGAGCAGTACTTC	CASGLSAGAYEQYF
-	TRBJ2-2	-	17	TRBV6-2/TRBV6-3	TGTGCCAGCAGTCGGGACTCAGGTCCGTATACGATCGGGGAGCTGTTTTTT	CASSRDSGPYTIGELFF
-	TRBJ1-1	few	13	TRBV29-1	TGCAGCGTCGAGGGACGGTTGAACACTGAAGCTTTCTTT	CSVEGRLNTEAFF
TRBD1	TRBJ1-2	-	17	TRBV19	TGTGCCAGTACCCATCGGCCGGGACAGGGGGCTTTCCCTGGCTACACCTTC	CASTHRPGQGAFPGYTF
-	TRBJ2-1	once	13	TRBV6-5	TGTGCCAGCAGTTACTCGGTGGGGTCTGAGCAGTTCTTC	CASSYSVGSEQFF
-	TRBJ1-3	-	11	TRBV11-2	TGTGCCAGTTCGGCCGGGTCCCTCCCATATTTT	CASSAGSLPYF
-	TRBJ2-3	-	14	TRBV2	TGTGCCAGCAGGCGGGACAGCTACACAGATACGCAGTATTTT	CASRRDSYTDTQYF
-	TRBJ1-5	-	12	TRBV12-3/TRBV12-4	TGTGCCAGCAGTTTTAGCGCGAAGCCCCAGCATTTT	CASSFSAKPQHF
-	TRBJ2-7	-	13	TRBV25-1	TGTGCCAGCAGTCGGCAGGAATTCTACGAGCAGTACTTC	CASSRQEFYEQYF
TRBD1	TRBJ1-3	once	14	TRBV6-6	TGTGCCAGCAATCAAGGGGGCGCTGGAAACACCATATATTTT	CASNQGGAGNTIYF
-	TRBJ1-4	-	16	TRBV3-1/TRBV3-2	TGTGCCAGCAGCCAAAAACCGACGGGTTCTAATGAAAAACTGTTTTTT	CASSQKPTGSNEKLFF
-	TRBJ1-1	-	16	TRBV13	TGTGCCAGCAGCTCCATTGGTAGGGACACTTTCACTGAAGCTTTCTTT	CASSSIGRDTFTEAFF
-	TRBJ1-1	-	13	TRBV5-8	TGTGCCAGCAGCACGGACCACAACACTGAAGCTTTCTTT	CASSTDHNTEAFF
-	TRBJ2-7	once	14	TRBV25-1	TGTGCCAGCAGTGAATTTGCGGGGCTGGACGAGCAGTACTTC	CASSEFAGLDEQYF
-	TRBJ1-5	-	15	TRBV2	TGTGCCAGCAGTGTCCCCAGGGGTGGGAATCAGCCCCAGCATTTT	CASSVPRGGNQPQHF
-	TRBJ1-1	-	15	TRBV30	TGTGCCTGGAGTGCCCGCCGTAGGGAAAACACTGAAGCTTTCTTT	CAWSARRRENTEAFF
-	TRBJ1-5	-	13	TRBV18	TGTGCCAGCTCATCAGGGGACAATCAGCCCCAGCATTTT	CASSSGDNQPQHF
-	TRBJ1-1	-	14	TRBV19	TGTGCCAGTAGTATAGGTGAGGGAAGGGCTGAAGCTTTCTTT	CASSIGEGRAEAFF
TRBD1	TRBJ1-1	-	14	TRBV7-9	TGTGCCAGCAGTCAACCTGGGACAGGGCCTGAAGCTTTCTTT	CASSQPGTGPEAFF
-	TRBJ2-3	-	13	TRBV11-2	TGTGCCAGCAGCTCCCCTACTAGCCTCCTCCAGTATTTT	CASSSPTSLLQYF
-	TRBJ2-2	once	15	TRBV7-3	TGTGCCAGCAGCTTAAGAGGGAGCGGGACCGGGGAGCTGTTTTTT	CASSLRGSGTGELFF
TRBD1	TRBJ1-4	-	15	TRBV11-2	TGTGCCAGCAGCCTGGCGGGACAGCCTTCGGGAAAACTGTTTTTT	CASSLAGQPSGKLFF